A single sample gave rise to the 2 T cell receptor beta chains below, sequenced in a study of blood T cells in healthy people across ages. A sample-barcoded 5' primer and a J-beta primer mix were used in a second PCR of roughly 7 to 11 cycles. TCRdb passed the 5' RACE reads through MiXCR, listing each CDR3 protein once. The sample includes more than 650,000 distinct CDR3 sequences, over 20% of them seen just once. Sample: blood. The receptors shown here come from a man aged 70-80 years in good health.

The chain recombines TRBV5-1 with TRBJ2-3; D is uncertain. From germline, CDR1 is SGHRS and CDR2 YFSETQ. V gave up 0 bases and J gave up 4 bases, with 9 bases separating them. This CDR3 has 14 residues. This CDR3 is CASSLAKQSDTQYF. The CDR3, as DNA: TGCGCCAGCAGCTTGGCCAAGCAGTCAGATACGCAGTATTTT.

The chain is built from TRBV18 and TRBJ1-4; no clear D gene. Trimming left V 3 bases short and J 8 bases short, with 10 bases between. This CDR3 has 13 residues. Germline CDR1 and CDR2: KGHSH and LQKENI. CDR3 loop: CASSPSRAEKLFF. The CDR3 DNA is TGTGCCAGCTCACCTTCGAGAGCCGAAAAACTGTTTTTT.